Sequencing of this TCR beta chain was carried out in a study of cytomegalovirus exposure and HLA in healthy donors. Clones were read by immunoSEQ multiplex PCR, and TCRdb kept only the in-frame ones, dropping some. Of 60,000 to 85,000 clones listed, over 95% are singletons. The donors were part of the validation cohort, which consisted of approximately 110 subjects and was separate from the first cohort of hundreds of subjects. This clone came up a few times. Its specificity is not known. Findings and caveats of the study: The authors listed 150 to 200 TCR beta chains as cytomegalovirus-associated. Generally TCR sequences proved uncommon, though certain public TCRs appeared in numerous donors.

The specimen was PBMCs. The receptor was isolated from a woman between 18 and 29 years old in good health and CMV-seropositive.

CDR3 residues: CASSDSPDRGTDTQYF. The CDR3 region has the DNA TGTGCCAGCAGTGACTCTCCGGACAGGGGGACAGATACGCAGTATTTT. This sequence joins TRBV6-4 and TRBJ2-3, with TRBD1 matching 10 bases. CDR3 length equals 16 residues. The V gene's germline CDR1 is MRHNA and CDR2 SNTAGT. Trimming took 0 bases from V and 3 from J; bases not matched to a gene: 3.